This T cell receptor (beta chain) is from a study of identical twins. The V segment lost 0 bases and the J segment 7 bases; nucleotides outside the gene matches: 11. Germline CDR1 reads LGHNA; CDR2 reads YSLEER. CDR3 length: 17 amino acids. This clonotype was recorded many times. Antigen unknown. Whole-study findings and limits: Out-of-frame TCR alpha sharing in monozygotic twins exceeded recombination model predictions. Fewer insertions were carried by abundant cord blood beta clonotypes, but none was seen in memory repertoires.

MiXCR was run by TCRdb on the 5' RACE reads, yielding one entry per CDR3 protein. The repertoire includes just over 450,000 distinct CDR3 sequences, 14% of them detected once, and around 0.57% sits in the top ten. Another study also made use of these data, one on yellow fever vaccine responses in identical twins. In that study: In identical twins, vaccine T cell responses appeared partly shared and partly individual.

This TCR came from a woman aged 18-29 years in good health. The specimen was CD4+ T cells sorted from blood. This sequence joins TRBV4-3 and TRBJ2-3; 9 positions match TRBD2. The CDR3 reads CASSQDRVGSGSYTQYF. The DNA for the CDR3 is TGCGCCAGCAGCCAAGATAGGGTTGGTAGCGGGAGCTATACGCAGTATTTT.